The entry below describes one T cell receptor beta chain. The target antigen is unknown. This record comes from a study of cytomegalovirus exposure and HLA in healthy donors. Study-level findings and limits: It was taken for granted in presence/absence analyses that sequencing depth across donors was roughly uniform. An observed cluster of highly shared sequence variants was recorded as a likely sequencing artifact. TRBV6-2, TRBV6-3 and some other V segments were excluded as indistinguishable.

PCR used 60 Vbeta primers and 13 Jbeta primers. The method was immunoSEQ multiplex PCR; TCRdb's version includes in-frame clones alone and lacks a portion of them. Of over 150,000 clones listed, roughly three quarters were seen once; the top ten hold 3% to 3.5%. Germline values: CDR1 SEHNR, CDR2 FQNEAQ (reference sequence). The CDR3 has 15 amino acids. V was trimmed by 6 bases and J by 3 bases, leaving 17 bases between them. The receptor comes from a woman between 50 and 59 years old in good health and CMV-seropositive. The chain combines TRBV7-9 with TRBJ1-2; the D gene is possibly TRBD1 (5 bases). Sequenced material: PBMCs. The CDR3 is CASRYRGESDYGYTF. The CDR3 nucleotides read TGTGCCAGCAGATATCGGGGGGAATCAGACTATGGCTACACCTTC.